Listed here are 16 T cell receptor beta chains from one sample, sequenced in a study of T-cell memory formation after mild COVID-19. TCRdb reanalysed the 5' RACE reads using MiXCR and keeps one entry per CDR3 protein. The sample comprises a few hundred thousand distinct CDR3 sequences, roughly a sixth of which are singletons, and 20% to 25% rests with the top ten. Sample: PBMCs or a T cell subset sorted from them (not recorded which). The receptors derive from a man between 18 and 29 years old who had mild COVID-19 (a few samples of this study predate the infection). Cell type and time point are not known.

Only a few counts were recorded for this clonotype. The rearrangement joins TRBV24-1 to TRBJ2-3; D not certain. This CDR3 comprises 14 residues. V was clipped by 3 bases and J by 5 bases, with 11 bases between them. The germline CDR1 and CDR2 sequences are KGHDR and SFDVKD. This CDR3 is CATSDTAVGDTQYF. The CDR3 DNA reads TGTGCCACCAGTGATACTGCCGTGGGAGATACGCAGTATTTT.

The V gene is TRBV7-9, the J gene TRBJ1-4; D uncertain. This CDR3 has 15 residues. Trimming left V 1 base short and J 6 bases short, with 12 bases between. Germline V gene sequence: CDR1 SEHNR, CDR2 FQNEAQ (reference sequence). The CDR3, as DNA: TGTGCCAGCAGCTTAGGTCCGGGAAACGATGAAAAACTGTTTTTT. Its protein is CASSLGPGNDEKLFF.

This clonotype was seen only a few times. This sequence joins TRBV5-1 and TRBJ2-1; 7 bases fit TRBD1. V shed 0 bases, J shed 10 bases, and the junction held 4 bases outside the gene matches. The CDR3 is 13 residues long. Germline V gives CDR1 SGHRS, CDR2 YFSETQ. Here the CDR3 reads CASSLVTDREQFF. The CDR3 DNA sequence: TGCGCCAGCAGCTTGGTAACGGACAGGGAGCAGTTCTTC.

The chain is built from TRBV15 and TRBJ2-3; a possible D gene is TRBD2 (6 bases). From germline, CDR1 is LNHNV and CDR2 YYDKDF (reference sequence). The CDR3 extends over 18 amino acids. Trimming left V 0 bases short and J 2 bases short, with 18 bases between. CDR3 amino acids: CATSRDRGGVQPTDTQYF. CDR3 sequence (DNA): TGTGCCACCAGCAGAGATCGCGGCGGGGTCCAACCCACAGATACGCAGTATTTT.

The V gene is TRBV6-5, the J gene TRBJ2-2; D is perhaps TRBD2 (5 bases). This CDR3 contains 14 residues. Trimming cost V 2 bases and J 6 bases, with 10 bases left between them. Germline CDR1 and CDR2: MNHEY and SVGAGI. CDR3 residues: CASSYPSGAGELFF. CDR3 bases: TGTGCCAGCAGTTACCCCTCCGGGGCCGGGGAGCTGTTTTTT.

The chain uses TRBV4-3 and TRBJ1-2; TRBD1 is a possible D gene (6 bases). The V end was cut by 0 bases, the J end by 7 bases, with 18 bases between. The CDR3 runs 16 residues. The germline V gene has CDR1 LGHNA and CDR2 YSLEER. CDR3 bases: TGCGCCAGCAGCCAAGAGAGGGGGGCAAGGTGGTCTGGCTACACCTTC. Its translation is CASSQERGARWSGYTF.

V gene TRBV12-5 combines with J gene TRBJ1-5; 8 positions match TRBD1. CDR1 and CDR2 from the germline V gene are LGHNT and FRNRAP. This CDR3 contains 13 residues. Trimming removed 9 bases from V and 2 bases from J; junction bases left unmatched: 3. CDR3 loop: CASKDRGNQPQHF. The CDR3 nucleotides read TGTGCTAGCAAGGACAGGGGCAATCAGCCCCAGCATTTT.

This clonotype has just one count. This rearrangement joins TRBV5-5 to TRBJ1-2; 7 bases are a match to TRBD1. Germline assignment: CDR1 SGHKS and CDR2 YYEKEE (reference sequence). Losses at the gene ends were 4 bases for V and 5 bases for J; bases not matched to a gene: 8. The CDR3 contains 14 residues. The CDR3 DNA follows: TGTGCCAGCAGCCCCGGACAGGCCTCATATGGCTACACCTTC. This codes for CASSPGQASYGYTF.

This chain joins TRBV6-6 and TRBJ1-5; 7 nucleotides align to TRBD1. The CDR3 runs 15 residues. Germline CDR1 reads MNHNY; CDR2 reads SVGAGI (reference sequence). V shed 2 bases, J shed 6 bases, and the junction held 7 bases outside the gene matches. In DNA form, the CDR3 reads TGTGCCAGCAGTTACGTACAGGGGAAAGGTCAGCCCCAGCATTTT. This encodes CASSYVQGKGQPQHF.

J is TRBJ2-1 and V is TRBV24-1; D uncertain. This CDR3 is built from 14 residues. V was trimmed by 1 base and J by 9 bases, leaving 12 bases between them. The germline V gene encodes CDR1 KGHDR and CDR2 SFDVKD. In nucleotides, the CDR3 is TGTGCCACCAGTGATTTCACGAAGGGTAGTGAGCAGTTCTTC. Encoded protein: CATSDFTKGSEQFF.

The chain employs TRBV4-3 and TRBJ1-2, with 7 positions matching TRBD1. Germline loops: CDR1 LGHNA, CDR2 YSLEER. V gave up 1 base and J gave up 8 bases; unmatched junction bases: 7. The CDR3 extends over 14 amino acids. CDR3 nucleotide sequence: TGCGCCAGCAGCCAAGCTGACAGGGTGGGCGGCTACACCTTC. Protein sequence: CASSQADRVGGYTF.

The table lists this clonotype with a few counts. This chain connects TRBV6-6 to TRBJ2-5; TRBD1 matches 11 bases. CDR3 length: 16 residues. Trimming took 5 bases from V and 5 from J; bases not matched to a gene: 10. Germline assignment: CDR1 MNHNY and CDR2 SVGAGI (reference sequence). CDR3 in amino acids: CASSGEGQGAGETQYF. The CDR3 DNA reads as TGTGCCAGCAGTGGTGAAGGACAGGGGGCCGGGGAGACCCAGTACTTC.

V usage is TRBV5-1 and J usage is TRBJ1-6; no clear D. Germline values: CDR1 SGHRS, CDR2 YFSETQ. The CDR3 is 14 amino acids. V lost 7 bases and J lost 10, with 18 bases in between. For the CDR3, the DNA is TGCGCCAGCCGGATGGGGAGCAATGAATCACCCCTCCACTTT. It specifies CASRMGSNESPLHF. The whole variable domain, remainder taken from reference TRBV5-1 and TRBJ1-6, is KAGVTQTPRYLIKTRGQQVTLSCSPISGHRSVSWYQQTPGQGLQFLFEYFSETQRNKGNFPGRFSGRQFSNSRSEMNVSTLELGDSALYLCASRMGSNESPLHFGNGTRLTVT.

The V gene is TRBV7-2, the J gene TRBJ1-5; 7 nucleotides match TRBD1. The germline V gene has CDR1 SGHTA and CDR2 FQGNSA. The V and J ends lost 0 bases and 5 bases, in that order; junction bases with no gene match: 4. There are 15 residues in the CDR3. The CDR3 spells CASSLATGVDQPQHF. In DNA, the CDR3 is TGTGCCAGCAGCTTAGCTACAGGGGTCGATCAGCCCCAGCATTTT. The variable domain in full, completed from reference TRBV7-2 and TRBJ1-5, reads GAGVSQSPSNKVTEKGKDVELRCDPISGHTALYWYRQSLGQGLEFLIYFQGNSAPDKSGLPSDRFSAERTGGSVSTLTIQRTQQEDSAVYLCASSLATGVDQPQHFGDGTRLSIL.

The table lists this clonotype with many counts. This chain links TRBV7-8 with TRBJ2-7, with D possibly being TRBD2 (7 bases). Per germline, CDR1 SGHVS and CDR2 FQNEAQ. V lost 3 bases and J lost 1, with 10 bases in between. This CDR3 region has 14 residues. For the CDR3, the DNA is TGTGCCAGCAGCTTCGGGGGGCGATCCTACGAGCAGTACTTC. It codes for CASSFGGRSYEQYF. The full variable domain, rest sourced from reference TRBV7-8 and TRBJ2-7, is GAGVSQSPRYKVAKRGQDVALRCDPISGHVSLFWYQQALGQGPEFLTYFQNEAQLDKSGLPSDRFFAERPEGSVSTLKIQRTQQEDSAVYLCASSFGGRSYEQYFGPGTRLTVT.

This clonotype was seen more than once but under ten times. This sequence joins TRBV6-5 and TRBJ1-1; D gene unclear. The V gene lost 0 bases and the J gene lost 3 bases, with 11 bases spanning the gap. This CDR3 contains 15 residues. Per the germline V gene, CDR1 is MNHEY and CDR2 is SVGAGI. The CDR3 loop is CASSYSRWADTEAFF. The CDR3 DNA sequence: TGTGCCAGCAGTTACTCGAGGTGGGCTGACACTGAAGCTTTCTTT.